Below are 17 T cell receptor beta chains sequenced from a single sample in a study of cytomegalovirus exposure and HLA in healthy donors. It was with 60 Vbeta and 13 Jbeta primers that the PCR ran. TCRdb keeps only in-frame clones here, not all; method: immunoSEQ multiplex PCR. Of around 170,000 clones listed, 79% are singletons. The source material was PBMCs. The receptors were gathered from a middle-aged woman in good health and CMV-seronegative.

This clone was seen only a few times. The chain's CDR3 is CAWSLDRVGEQYF. In DNA form, the CDR3 reads TGTGCCTGGAGTTTGGACAGGGTGGGGGAGCAGTACTTC. The chain links TRBV30 to TRBJ2-7; 8 bases align to TRBD1. Looked up from germline, CDR1 is GTSNPN and CDR2 is SVGIG (reference sequence). The CDR3 runs to 13 residues. V dropped 2 bases and J dropped 7; count of bases not matched to a gene: 7.

This clone was detected only once. The DNA of the CDR3 is TGTGCCAGCAGCCGTCCCGGGACAGCTAATAATGAAAAACTGTTTTTT. Protein: CASSRPGTANNEKLFF. V is TRBV5-6 and J is TRBJ1-4; 7 bases fit TRBD1. This CDR3 is 16 amino acids long. Germline V CDR1 and CDR2: SGHDT, YYEEEE. The J segment lost 4 bases and the V segment lost 4 bases, leaving 10 bases of the junction unmatched.

The V gene is TRBV6-5, the J gene TRBJ2-5; TRBD2 might be the D (6 bases). This CDR3 contains 14 residues. Trimming removed 7 bases at V and 5 bases at J, with 17 bases between. Germline V gives CDR1 MNHEY, CDR2 SVGAGI. The CDR3 spells CASTQSAGRETQYF. CDR3 bases: TGTGCCAGCACCCAGTCGGCAGGGAGGGAGACCCAGTACTTC.

The chain is built from TRBV19 and TRBJ2-7; 7 nucleotides align to TRBD1. CDR3 length: 14 amino acids. The germline V gene encodes CDR1 LNHDA and CDR2 SQIVND (reference sequence). Unmatched junction bases numbered 9, after V lost 9 bases and J lost 1 base. The CDR3: CASKTGTSSYEQYF. Written as DNA, the CDR3 is TGTGCCAGCAAGACAGGGACGTCTTCCTACGAGCAGTACTTC.

This chain connects TRBV7-9 to TRBJ1-1; TRBD1 agrees at 11 bases. Germline-derived CDR1 and CDR2 are SEHNR and FQNEAQ (reference sequence). J gave up 4 bases and V 4 bases, and 2 bases lay outside the gene matches. The CDR3 consists of 14 residues. As DNA, the CDR3 is TGTGCCAGCAGCTGGACAGGGGGCGGCACTGAAGCTTTCTTT. Its protein product is CASSWTGGGTEAFF. Full variable domain (remainder filled in from reference TRBV7-9 and TRBJ1-1): DTGVSQNPRHKITKRGQNVTFRCDPISEHNRLYWYRQTLGQGPEFLTYFQNEAQLEKSRLLSDRFSAERPKGSFSTLEIQRTEQGDSAMYLCASSWTGGGTEAFFGQGTRLTVV.

The chain is built from TRBV19 and TRBJ1-5, with D unresolved. The length of the CDR3 is 14 residues. The V end lost 5 bases, the J end lost 5 bases, and 13 bases lay between the germline ends. CDR1 is LNHDA and CDR2 is SQIVND in the germline V gene (reference sequence). CDR3 region: CASSVSSGYQPQHF. CDR3 coding DNA: TGTGCCAGTAGTGTATCAAGTGGCTATCAGCCCCAGCATTTT.

The chain carries TRBV19 and TRBJ1-2; possibly TRBD1 for D (6 bases). This CDR3 has 13 amino acids. CDR1 and CDR2 from the germline V gene are LNHDA and SQIVND (reference sequence). V was cut by 3 bases and J by 4 bases, with 9 bases left in between. CDR3 sequence: CASSMQGIYGYTF. DNA of the CDR3: TGTGCCAGTAGTATGCAGGGGATCTATGGCTACACCTTC.

This clone occurred once. The V call is TRBV2, the J call TRBJ1-6, with no clear D. The V end lost 3 bases, the J end lost 7 bases, and 16 bases lay between the germline ends. This CDR3 is built from 16 residues. CDR1 is SNHLY, CDR2 FYNNEI, per germline. The CDR3 coding sequence is TGTGCCAGCAGTGACGGAGGGTTAGGTGGGAATTCACCCCTCCACTTT. Translated: CASSDGGLGGNSPLHF.

V is TRBV7-2 and J is TRBJ1-3; possibly TRBD1 for D (5 bases). Germline assignment: CDR1 SGHTA and CDR2 FQGNSA. The length of the CDR3 is 18 residues. Trimming took off 1 base at V and 0 bases at J, with 16 bases between the two ends. CDR3 in amino acids: CASSLVGAGRSSGNTIYF. The CDR3 DNA sequence: TGTGCCAGCAGCTTAGTAGGGGCCGGGAGGAGCTCTGGAAACACCATATATTTT.

The chain employs TRBV5-1 and TRBJ2-5; D is unresolved. CDR1 SGHRS and CDR2 YFSETQ come from the germline V gene. Trimming removed 4 bases at V and 2 bases at J, with 9 bases between. This CDR3 is built from 13 residues. The CDR3 spells CASSLYLQETQYF. The CDR3, as DNA: TGCGCCAGCAGCCTATACTTACAAGAGACCCAGTACTTC.

This chain connects TRBV6-1 to TRBJ2-3; D is uncertain. This CDR3 is built from 13 residues. Germline V gene data show CDR1 as MNHNS and CDR2 as SASEGT. Trimming took off 1 base at V and 4 bases at J, with 6 bases between the two ends. CDR3 in amino acids: CASSEVWPDTQYF. In nucleotides, the CDR3 is TGTGCCAGCAGTGAAGTATGGCCAGATACGCAGTATTTT.

This chain uses TRBV7-9 with TRBJ1-3, with a weak D call TRBD1 (6 bases). V lost 5 bases to trimming and J lost 4 bases, with 15 bases between them. The germline V gene has CDR1 SEHNR and CDR2 FQNEAQ (reference sequence). CDR3 length: 15 amino acids. CDR3 in DNA: TGTGCCAGCAGCCCAGAGGGCCAGGGGGGAAACACCATATATTTT. This sequence encodes CASSPEGQGGNTIYF.

The J gene is TRBJ1-5, the V gene TRBV7-8; possibly TRBD1 for D (6 bases). Trimming took off 5 bases at V and 9 bases at J, with 17 bases between the two ends. The CDR3 has 14 amino acids. Germline CDR1 reads SGHVS; CDR2 reads FQNEAQ. The CDR3 here is CASSEGGADRPQHF. In nucleotides, the CDR3 is TGTGCCAGCAGCGAGGGGGGGGCCGACCGGCCCCAGCATTTT. The whole variable domain, filled in from reference TRBV7-8 and TRBJ1-5, reads GAGVSQSPRYKVAKRGQDVALRCDPISGHVSLFWYQQALGQGPEFLTYFQNEAQLDKSGLPSDRFFAERPEGSVSTLKIQRTQQEDSAVYLCASSEGGADRPQHFGDGTRLSIL.

V is TRBV5-8 and J is TRBJ1-3, with 7 nucleotides matching TRBD1. Germline V gives CDR1 SGHTS, CDR2 YDEGEE. The CDR3 extends over 15 amino acids. V gave up 1 base and J gave up 0 bases; unmatched junction bases: 1. The chain's CDR3 is CASSLRTGSGNTIYF. CDR3 DNA: TGTGCCAGCAGCTTGAGGACAGGCTCTGGAAACACCATATATTTT.

This clone turned up a few times. The V gene is TRBV4-3, the J gene TRBJ2-7; 7 bases map to TRBD1. The J segment lost 3 bases and the V segment lost 3 bases, leaving 2 bases of the junction unmatched. Per the germline V gene, CDR1 is LGHNA and CDR2 is YSLEER. This CDR3 has 13 amino acids. The DNA of the CDR3 is TGCGCCAGCAGCCAGGGACAGAACTACGAGCAGTACTTC. The encoded protein is CASSQGQNYEQYF.

This clone was observed a few times. This chain joins TRBV6-1 and TRBJ1-1; TRBD1 is a possible D gene (5 bases). V was trimmed by 4 bases and J by 0 bases, leaving 9 bases between them. The CDR3 has 14 residues. The germline V gene encodes CDR1 MNHNS and CDR2 SASEGT. CDR3 protein: CASSGQNLNTEAFF. Written as DNA, the CDR3 is TGTGCCAGCAGTGGACAGAACTTGAACACTGAAGCTTTCTTT.

A remark on this clone: This sample includes further DNA sequences coding for the same CDR3. The gene calls are TRBV11-3 and TRBJ1-1; possible D gene TRBD1, 5 bases. The CDR3 is 13 residues long. Germline V lookup: CDR1 SGHNT, CDR2 YENEEA. V was pared by 4 bases and J by 1 base, with 7 bases between. This CDR3 reads CASSSGGNTEAFF. The CDR3 DNA is TGTGCCAGCAGCTCCGGGGGGAACACTGAAGCTTTCTTT.